The subject of this entry is one T cell receptor (beta chain). Antigen: not known. Universal primer sites and UMIs were introduced during 5'RACE template-switching synthesis of TCR cDNA. One entry per CDR3 protein, called by TCRdb with MiXCR from the 5' RACE reads. Here the sample spans 100,000 to 150,000 distinct CDR3 sequences, about 8.4% being singletons. Per the germline V gene, CDR1 is SGHRS and CDR2 is YFSETQ. The CDR3 consists of 13 residues. V was pared by 4 bases and J by 5 bases, with 10 bases between. The source of the sample is a study of T cells after yellow fever vaccination. Broader study findings: Reappearance after the booster was observed for most primary-vaccination clones (roughly 97% CD4, roughly 90% CD8). Shared CD4/CD8 clonotypes were a small share, likely from convergent recombination. Though weaker, the secondary response peaked faster, on day 5 versus 15.

The clonotype comes from a young man who received the YFV17D yellow fever vaccine. This sample comprised CD8+ T cells sorted from PBMCs, obtained on the day of the yellow fever booster vaccination. The rearrangement uses TRBV5-1 and TRBJ2-1; tentative D call: TRBD1 (5 bases). The CDR3 DNA reads TGCGCCAGCAGCGAAGACAGCGACAATGAGCAGTTCTTC. This sequence encodes CASSEDSDNEQFF.